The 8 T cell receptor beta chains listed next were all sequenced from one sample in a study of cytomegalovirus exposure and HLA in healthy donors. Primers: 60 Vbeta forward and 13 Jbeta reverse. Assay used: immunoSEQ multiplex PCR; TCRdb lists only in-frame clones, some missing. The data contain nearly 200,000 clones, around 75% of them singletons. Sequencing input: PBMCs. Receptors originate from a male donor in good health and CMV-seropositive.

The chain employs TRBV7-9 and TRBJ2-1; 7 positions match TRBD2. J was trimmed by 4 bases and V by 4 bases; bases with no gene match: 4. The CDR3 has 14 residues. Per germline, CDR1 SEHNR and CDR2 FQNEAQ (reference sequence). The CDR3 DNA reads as TGTGCCAGCAGCTCGGGGGGAATGTACAATGAGCAGTTCTTC. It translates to CASSSGGMYNEQFF.

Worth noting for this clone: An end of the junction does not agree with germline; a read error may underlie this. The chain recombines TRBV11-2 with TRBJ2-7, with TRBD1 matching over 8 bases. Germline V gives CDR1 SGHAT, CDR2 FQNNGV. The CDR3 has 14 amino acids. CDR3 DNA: TGTGCTAGCAGGCGACCCGGGACAGGCTACGAGCAGTACTTC. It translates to CASRRPGTGYEQYF.

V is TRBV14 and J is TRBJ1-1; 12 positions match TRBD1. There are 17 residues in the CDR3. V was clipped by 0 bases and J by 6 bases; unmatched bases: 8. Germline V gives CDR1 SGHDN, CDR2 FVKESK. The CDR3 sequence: CASSQDRWDRGRAEAFF. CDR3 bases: TGTGCCAGCAGCCAAGATCGTTGGGACAGGGGGCGGGCTGAAGCTTTCTTT.

The CDR3 DNA sequence: TGTGCCAGCAGTGAATGGGTAGCGGATACCTACGAGCAGTACTTC. It yields the protein CASSEWVADTYEQYF. The chain couples TRBV6-1 to TRBJ2-7, with D possibly being TRBD2 (6 bases). CDR1 is MNHNS, CDR2 SASEGT, per germline. Trimming cost V 2 bases and J 2 bases, with 13 bases left between them. The CDR3 sequence is 15 residues long.

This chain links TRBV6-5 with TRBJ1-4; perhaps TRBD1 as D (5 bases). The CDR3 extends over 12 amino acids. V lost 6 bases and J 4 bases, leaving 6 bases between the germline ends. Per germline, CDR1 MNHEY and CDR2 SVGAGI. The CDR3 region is CASSRDNEKLFF. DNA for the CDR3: TGTGCCAGCAGCAGGGATAATGAAAAACTGTTTTTT.

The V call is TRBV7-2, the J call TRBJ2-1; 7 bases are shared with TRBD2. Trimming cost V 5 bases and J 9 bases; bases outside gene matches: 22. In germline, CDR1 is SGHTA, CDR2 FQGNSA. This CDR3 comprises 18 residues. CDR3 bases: TGTGCCAGCAGCGCAGGACTAGTCCTTTACCATATTATCAGTGAGCAGTTCTTC. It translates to CASSAGLVLYHIISEQFF.

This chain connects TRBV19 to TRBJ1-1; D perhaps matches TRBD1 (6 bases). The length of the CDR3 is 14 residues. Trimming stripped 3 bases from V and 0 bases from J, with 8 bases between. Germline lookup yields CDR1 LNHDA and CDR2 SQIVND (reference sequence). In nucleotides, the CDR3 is TGTGCCAGTAGTATGGACAGCATGAACACTGAAGCTTTCTTT. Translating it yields CASSMDSMNTEAFF.

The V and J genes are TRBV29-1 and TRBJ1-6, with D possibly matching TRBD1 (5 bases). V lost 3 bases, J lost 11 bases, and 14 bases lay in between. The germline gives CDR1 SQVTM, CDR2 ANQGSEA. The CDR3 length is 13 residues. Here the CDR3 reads CSVETDTSPPLHF. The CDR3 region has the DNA TGCAGCGTTGAGACAGACACTTCGCCACCCCTCCACTTT.